The present TCR beta chain was sequenced within a study of shared clonotypes between healthy human individuals. V shed 2 bases and J 6 bases; nucleotides not matched to a gene: 5. CDR3 length: 15 amino acids. In germline, CDR1 is SNHLY, CDR2 FYNNEI. Sequencing used immunoSEQ multiplex PCR; TCRdb keeps in-frame clones, though not all of them. Counted here are fewer than 850,000 clones, 96% occurring once; the ten biggest clones make up around 0.21%. CD8 cells classed as naive were CD45RO-negative and positively selected for CCR7, excluding terminally differentiated effector memory CD45RA+ cells. Study-wide results and caveats: Among non-shared clonotypes, generation probabilities were lower than among those shared by all four donors.

Worth noting for this clone: Antigen unknown.

This rearrangement joins TRBV2 to TRBJ2-7; TRBD2 agrees at 12 bases. The TCR comes from a man aged 25-45 years in good health. The sequenced material came from naive CD8+ T cells sorted from blood. The CDR3 region is CASSENRGLAGEQYF. CDR3 DNA sequence: TGTGCCAGCAGTGAAAATAGGGGACTAGCGGGCGAGCAGTACTTC.